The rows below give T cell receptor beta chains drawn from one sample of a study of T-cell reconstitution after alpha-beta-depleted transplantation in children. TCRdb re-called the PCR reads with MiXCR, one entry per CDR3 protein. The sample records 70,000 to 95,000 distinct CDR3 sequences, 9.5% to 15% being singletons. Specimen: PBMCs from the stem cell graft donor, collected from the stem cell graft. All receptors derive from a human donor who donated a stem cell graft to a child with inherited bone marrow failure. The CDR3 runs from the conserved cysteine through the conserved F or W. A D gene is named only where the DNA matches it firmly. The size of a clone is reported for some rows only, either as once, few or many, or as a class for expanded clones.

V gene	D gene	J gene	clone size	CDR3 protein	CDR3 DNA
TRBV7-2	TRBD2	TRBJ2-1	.	CASSFASGLAGSSYNEQFF	TGTGCCAGCAGCTTCGCGAGCGGGCTAGCGGGTAGCTCCTACAATGAGCAGTTCTTC
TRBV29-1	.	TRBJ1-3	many	CSVGGDSGNTIYF	TGCAGCGTGGGCGGGGACTCTGGAAACACCATATATTTT
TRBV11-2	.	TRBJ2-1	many	CASSLQGEGPNEQFF	TGTGCCAGCAGCCTACAGGGGGAGGGCCCGAATGAGCAGTTCTTC
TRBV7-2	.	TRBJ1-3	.	CASREAAGNTIYF	TGTGCCAGCCGGGAGGCGGCCGGAAACACCATATATTTT
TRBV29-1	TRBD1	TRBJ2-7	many	CSGRTGNEQYF	TGCAGCGGGCGGACAGGGAACGAGCAGTACTTC
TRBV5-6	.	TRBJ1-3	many	CASSLLGTSPPGNTIYF	TGTGCCAGCAGCTTGTTGGGGACGAGCCCTCCTGGAAACACCATATATTTT
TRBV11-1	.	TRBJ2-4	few	CASSLAQAGQNIQYF	TGTGCCAGCAGCCTCGCCCAGGCGGGCCAAAACATTCAGTACTTC
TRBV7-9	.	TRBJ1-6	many	CASSPEGYSPLHF	TGTGCCAGCAGCCCCGAGGGCTATTCACCCCTCCACTTT
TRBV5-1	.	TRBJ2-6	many	CASSRGALSGANVLTF	TGCGCCAGCTCTCGGGGTGCCCTCTCTGGGGCCAACGTCCTGACTTTC
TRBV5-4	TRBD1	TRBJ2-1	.	CASTRGGTGDNEQFF	TGTGCCAGCACCCGGGGAGGGACAGGGGACAATGAGCAGTTCTTC
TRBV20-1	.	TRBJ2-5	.	CSAREGSLIEETQYF	TGCAGTGCTAGAGAGGGGTCCCTTATTGAAGAGACCCAGTACTTC
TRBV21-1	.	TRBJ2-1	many	CASSKASPPSRKTYNEQFF	TGTGCCAGCAGCAAAGCCTCCCCCCCCTCTAGGAAAACCTACAATGAGCAGTTCTTC
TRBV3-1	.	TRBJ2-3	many	CASSQRTADTQYF	TGTGCCAGCAGCCAAAGGACGGCAGATACGCAGTATTTT
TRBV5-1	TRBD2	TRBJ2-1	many	CASSRTSGGGEQFF	TGCGCCAGCAGCCGGACTAGCGGGGGGGGTGAGCAGTTCTTC
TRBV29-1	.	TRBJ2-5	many	CSVPDGRVAQYF	TGCAGCGTTCCCGACGGCCGGGTGGCCCAGTACTTC
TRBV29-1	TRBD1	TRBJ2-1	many	CSAQKDRGYNEQFF	TGCAGCGCCCAAAAGGACAGGGGGTACAATGAGCAGTTCTTC
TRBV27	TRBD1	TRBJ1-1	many	CASSWTGELNTEAFF	TGTGCCAGCTCTTGGACAGGGGAATTGAACACTGAAGCTTTCTTT
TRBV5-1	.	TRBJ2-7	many	CASSEDGPYEQYF	TGCGCCAGCAGCGAGGACGGACCCTACGAGCAGTACTTC
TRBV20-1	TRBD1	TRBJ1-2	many	CSARQGGDGYTF	TGCAGTGCCCGACAGGGGGGAGATGGCTACACCTTC
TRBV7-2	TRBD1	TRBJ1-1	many	CASSFSTGLNTEAFF	TGTGCCAGCAGCTTCTCGACAGGGTTGAACACTGAAGCTTTCTTT
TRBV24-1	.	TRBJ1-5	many	CATSDFGNQPQHF	TGTGCCACCAGTGATTTCGGCAATCAGCCCCAGCATTTT
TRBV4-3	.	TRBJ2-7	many	CASSQDPQGFEQYF	TGCGCCAGCAGCCAAGATCCCCAGGGATTCGAGCAGTACTTC
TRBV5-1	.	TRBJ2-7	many	CASSPPRQSQAYEQYF	TGCGCCAGCAGCCCCCCTCGACAGTCACAAGCCTACGAGCAGTACTTC
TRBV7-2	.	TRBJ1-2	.	CASSLAGRGRGYTF	TGTGCCAGCAGCTTAGCTGGCAGGGGAAGGGGCTACACCTTC
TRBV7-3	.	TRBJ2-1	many	CASSLSVYNEQFF	TGTGCCAGCAGCTTGTCAGTCTACAATGAGCAGTTCTTC
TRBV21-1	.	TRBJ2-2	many	CASSKGPAGELFF	TGTGCCAGCAGCAAAGGGCCAGCCGGGGAGCTGTTTTTT
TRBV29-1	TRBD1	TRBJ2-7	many	CSILETGDNEQYF	TGCAGCATCTTGGAGACAGGGGACAACGAGCAGTACTTC
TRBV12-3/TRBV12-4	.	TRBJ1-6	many	CASSMDLFQSPLHF	TGTGCCAGCAGCATGGACCTTTTCCAATCACCCCTCCACTTT
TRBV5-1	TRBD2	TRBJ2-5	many	CASSLELADFQETQYF	TGCGCCAGCAGCTTAGAACTAGCGGACTTCCAAGAGACCCAGTACTTC
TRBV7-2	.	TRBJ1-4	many	CASSIGHEKLFF	TGTGCCAGCAGCATAGGACACGAAAAACTGTTTTTT
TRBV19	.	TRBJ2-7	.	CASSMRHSYHEQYF	TGTGCCAGTAGTATGAGACACTCCTACCACGAGCAGTACTTC
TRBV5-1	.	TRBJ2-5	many	CASSLSGGWGETQYF	TGCGCCAGCAGCTTGTCTGGGGGTTGGGGAGAGACCCAGTACTTC
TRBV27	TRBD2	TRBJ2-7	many	CASSLSSGRNEQYF	TGTGCCAGCAGTTTAAGTAGCGGGAGGAACGAGCAGTACTTC
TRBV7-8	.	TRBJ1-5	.	CASSLAYGANQPQHF	TGTGCCAGCAGCTTAGCGTACGGGGCCAATCAGCCCCAGCATTTT
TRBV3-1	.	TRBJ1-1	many	CASSPDGLNTEAFF	TGTGCCAGCAGCCCAGACGGCCTGAACACTGAAGCTTTCTTT
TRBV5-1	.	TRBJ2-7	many	CASSSRGPTYEQYF	TGCGCCAGCAGCTCCAGGGGACCGACCTACGAGCAGTACTTC
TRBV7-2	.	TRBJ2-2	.	CASSFGQYTGELFF	TGTGCCAGCAGCTTCGGACAGTACACCGGGGAGCTGTTTTTT
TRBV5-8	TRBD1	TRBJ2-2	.	CASSIGQGPNTGELFF	TGTGCCAGCAGCATAGGACAGGGGCCGAACACCGGGGAGCTGTTTTTT
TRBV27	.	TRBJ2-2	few	CASSFHGGSGELFF	TGTGCCAGCAGTTTCCATGGGGGGTCCGGGGAGCTGTTTTTT
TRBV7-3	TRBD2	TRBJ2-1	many	CASSLSGREYNEQFF	TGTGCCAGCAGCTTAAGCGGGAGAGAATACAATGAGCAGTTCTTC
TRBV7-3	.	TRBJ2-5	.	CASSLRAGETQYF	TGTGCCAGCAGCTTACGGGCTGGAGAGACCCAGTACTTC
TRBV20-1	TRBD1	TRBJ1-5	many	CSASWTGPYSNQPQHF	TGCAGTGCTAGTTGGACAGGCCCCTATAGCAATCAGCCCCAGCATTTT
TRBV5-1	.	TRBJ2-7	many	CASSWTGGTALGEQYF	TGCGCCAGCAGCTGGACTGGGGGGACAGCTTTAGGGGAGCAGTACTTC
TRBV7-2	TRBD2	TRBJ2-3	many	CASSPSGGTFGTDTQYF	TGTGCCAGCAGCCCATCCGGGGGGACCTTTGGCACAGATACGCAGTATTTT
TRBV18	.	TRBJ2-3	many	CASSVDADTQYF	TGTGCCAGCTCAGTAGACGCAGATACGCAGTATTTT
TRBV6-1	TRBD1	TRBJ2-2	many	CASSDRGGQGKFGELFF	TGTGCCAGCAGTGACAGAGGGGGACAGGGGAAGTTCGGGGAGCTGTTTTTT
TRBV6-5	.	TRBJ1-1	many	CASRPEWGTEAFF	TGTGCCAGCCGACCGGAATGGGGCACTGAAGCTTTCTTT
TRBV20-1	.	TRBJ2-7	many	CSARLGVYEQYF	TGCAGTGCTAGACTAGGAGTCTACGAGCAGTACTTC
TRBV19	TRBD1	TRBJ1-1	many	CASSSGQGAFGGTEAFF	TGTGCCAGTAGTAGCGGACAGGGGGCTTTTGGAGGCACTGAAGCTTTCTTT
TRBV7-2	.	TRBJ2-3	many	CASSLASLVADTQYF	TGTGCCAGCAGCTTAGCGTCGTTAGTGGCAGATACGCAGTATTTT
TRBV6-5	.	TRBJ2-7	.	CASSYPDHGEQYF	TGTGCCAGCAGTTACCCGGACCACGGGGAGCAGTACTTC
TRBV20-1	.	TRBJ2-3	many	CSASTASTDTQYF	TGCAGTGCTAGTACAGCTAGCACAGATACGCAGTATTTT
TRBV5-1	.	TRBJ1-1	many	CASSLGLLGAEAFF	TGCGCCAGCAGCTTGGGTTTATTGGGTGCTGAAGCTTTCTTT
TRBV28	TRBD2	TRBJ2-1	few	CASSLLPSGSFEQFF	TGTGCCAGCAGTTTGTTGCCTAGCGGGAGTTTTGAGCAGTTCTTC
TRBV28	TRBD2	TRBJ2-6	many	CASSLGGLSGANVLTF	TGTGCCAGCAGTTTGGGAGGGCTCTCTGGGGCCAACGTCCTGACTTTC
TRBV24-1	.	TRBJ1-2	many	CATSAGYGYTF	TGTGCCACCTCTGCGGGGTATGGCTACACCTTC